The T cell receptor (beta chain) described here comes from a study of cytomegalovirus exposure and HLA in healthy donors. Looking at the study overall: Within the Caucasian-associated ancestry cluster were 65% to 85% of the 350 to 400 genotyped donors.

The PCR contained 60 Vbeta and 13 Jbeta primers. Measured with immunoSEQ multiplex PCR; TCRdb has only the in-frame clones, and not every one. The top ten clones hold 2% to 2.5% of a sample with roughly 250,000 clones, 65% to 85% of them seen once. The CDR3 has 16 amino acids. J was trimmed by 7 bases and V by 1 base; bases with no gene match: 10. Germline values: CDR1 SGHAT, CDR2 FQNNGV. The study's findings and limits: Most likely, a cluster of highly shared sequence variants arose as a sequencing artifact. The study recorded 150 to 200 TCR beta chains that were cytomegalovirus-associated.

This clone has just a few counts. The antigen remains unidentified. The genes are TRBV11-2 and TRBJ2-1; 7 nucleotides line up with TRBD2. The TCR was taken from a female donor in good health and CMV-seronegative. What was sequenced was PBMCs. The CDR3 nucleotides are TGTGCCAGCAGCTTAGGATTAGCGGGTGTGGGTAATGAGCAGTTCTTC. The encoded protein is CASSLGLAGVGNEQFF.